This T cell receptor beta chain is drawn from a study of blood T cell repertoires in COVID-19. Study at large: From the United States, Italy and Spain came samples of acute and convalescent COVID-19. T cells, B-cell-depleted T cells, or PBMCs provided the cDNA or gDNA that served as material.

In the original processing: Cell counts per sample came from amplifying reference gene primers. Profiled with immunoSEQ multiplex PCR; TCRdb holds only in-frame clones, not every one. V and J calls and clone size are copied from that table; D and trimming were computed from the DNA. The sample has tens of thousands of clones, around 84% seen once. The CDR3 length is 16 residues. Germline V gene lookup returns CDR1 SGHRS and CDR2 YFSETQ. Trimming removed 0 bases from V and 5 bases from J; junction bases left unmatched: 4. This receptor was obtained from a man between 65 and 85 years old with active COVID-19. V is TRBV5-1 and J is TRBJ2-3, with 12 bases fitting TRBD2. The sample taken for sequencing was peripheral blood. In DNA form, the CDR3 reads TGCGCCAGCAGCTTGGGACTAGCGGGAGTCGGAGATACGCAGTATTTT. Encoded protein: CASSLGLAGVGDTQYF.